The sequence of this TCR beta chain was determined in a study of CD8+CD57+ T cells in acquired aplastic anemia. Study at large: Mean DNA quantity obtained from sorted CD4+ and CD8+ cells was around 2.9 ug. There were roughly 9.8 million reads, on average, for CD4+ cells from healthy donors.

This clonotype was counted at least ten times. Its antigen is unidentified. General study findings and limits: About 30 CD8+ CDR3 sequences occurred in both the patients and the controls. Patients and controls had CD8+ Simpson's diversity values that were not significantly distinct.

V lost 3 bases and J lost 3, with 8 bases in between. The germline CDR1 and CDR2 sequences are MNHEY and SMNVEV (reference sequence). CDR3 length: 13 amino acids. The TCR beta profiling, which covered VDJ combination and CDR3 sequence, was carried out using genomic DNA as the template. MiXCR, applied by TCRdb to the reads, yields one record per CDR3 protein. The table has about 170,000 distinct CDR3 sequences, 55% to 75% seen once; the top ten hold 45%. The sequence came from a human donor in good health. Sequencing was done on a sample of sorted CD4+, CD8+, or CD8+CD57+ T cells (not recorded which) from PBMCs. J is TRBJ1-2 and V is TRBV27; tentative D call: TRBD1 (6 bases). In DNA form, the CDR3 reads TGTGCCAGCAGTTTGGCAGGGGACTATGGCTACACCTTC. Amino acids: CASSLAGDYGYTF.